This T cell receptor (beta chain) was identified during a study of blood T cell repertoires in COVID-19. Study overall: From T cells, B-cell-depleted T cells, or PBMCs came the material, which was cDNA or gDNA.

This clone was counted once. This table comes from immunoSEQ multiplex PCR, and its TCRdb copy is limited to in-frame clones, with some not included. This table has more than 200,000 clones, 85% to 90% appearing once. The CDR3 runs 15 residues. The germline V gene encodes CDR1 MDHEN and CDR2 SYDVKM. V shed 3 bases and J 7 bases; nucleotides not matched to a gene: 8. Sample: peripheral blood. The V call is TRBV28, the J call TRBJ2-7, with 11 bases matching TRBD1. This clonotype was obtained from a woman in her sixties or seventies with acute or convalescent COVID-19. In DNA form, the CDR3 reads TGTGCCAGCAGTTTCCCCGGACAGGGGGCGAGGGAGCAGTACTTC. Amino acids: CASSFPGQGAREQYF.